Listed below are T cell receptor beta chains from one sample, sequenced in a study of cytomegalovirus exposure and HLA in healthy donors. The assay was immunoSEQ multiplex PCR, and TCRdb's table has in-frame clones only and misses some. The repertoire has 200,000 or so clones, roughly four fifths of them found once; the top ten carry approximately 6.5%. Sequencing was performed on PBMCs. These receptors were collected from a woman in her fifties or sixties in good health and CMV-seropositive. CDR3s include the opening cysteine and the closing phenylalanine or tryptophan. D genes are given only for firm matches. Some rows mark clone size as missing; the rest say once, few, many or name a class of expanded clone.

>NA|TRBD1|TRBJ1-1|TRBV5-1
TGCGCCAGCAGCTTGGAGGGACAGGGATCTGAAGCTTTCTTT
CASSLEGQGSEAFF
>NA|TRBD1|TRBJ2-5|TRBV5-1
TGCGCCAGCAGTTTGGACAGGGTGGCGCAGTACTTC
CASSLDRVAQYF
>NA|TRBD1|TRBJ2-7|TRBV7-9
TGTTCCAGCAGCTTATGGCTTCGGCAGGGGGCTTACTCCTACGAGCAGTACTTC
CSSSLWLRQGAYSYEQYF
>NA|TRBD1|TRBJ2-4|TRBV11-2
TGTGCCAGCAGCTTAGTGGGACAGGCGTCGATAGCCAAAAACAGTCAGTACTTC
CASSLVGQASIAKNSQYF
>NA|NA|TRBJ2-3|TRBV28
TGTGCCAGCAGTCCCTCCTCTCTCGGGAGTGGGGCAGATACGCAGTATTTT
CASSPSSLGSGADTQYF
>NA|TRBD1|TRBJ1-4|TRBV4-3
TGCGCCAGCAGCCAGTCACCGGGACAGGGCGGTGAAAAACTGTTTTTT
CASSQSPGQGGEKLFF
>NA|NA|TRBJ2-7|TRBV7-2
TGTGCCAGCAGCTTAGCCCCAGGGCCCTACGAGCAGTACTTC
CASSLAPGPYEQYF
>NA|TRBD2|TRBJ2-1|TRBV29-1
TGCAGCGCCCGGACTAGCCTCATCAATGAGCAGTTCTTC
CSARTSLINEQFF
>NA|TRBD2|TRBJ2-3|TRBV5-1
TGCGCCAGCAGCTTTAGCGGGAGCACAGATACGCAGTATTTT
CASSFSGSTDTQYF
>NA|TRBD2|TRBJ2-3|TRBV7-8
TGTGCCAGCAGCCGTTCACTAGCGGGGGGAGTAGATACGCAGTATTTT
CASSRSLAGGVDTQYF
>NA|NA|TRBJ1-2|TRBV6-5
TGTGCCAGCAGTCGGGGGATCGTCGACTATGGCTACACCTTC
CASSRGIVDYGYTF
>NA|NA|TRBJ1-5|TRBV2
TGTGCCAGCAGTGGCAGGGGTGGGAATCAGCCCCAGCATTTT
CASSGRGGNQPQHF
>NA|NA|TRBJ1-1|TRBV5-1
TGCGCCAGCAGCTTGGAGGGCCAGGGGTCCACTGAAGCTTTCTTT
CASSLEGQGSTEAFF
>once|TRBD2|TRBJ2-5|TRBV5-1
TGCGCCAGCAGCTTGGAACTAGCGGGGGGGAGAGAGACCCAGTACTTC
CASSLELAGGRETQYF
>NA|NA|TRBJ1-5|TRBV19
TGTGCCAGTAGTGACCCGGGACTCGGGCCCATTCAGCCCCAGCATTTT
CASSDPGLGPIQPQHF
>few|TRBD1|TRBJ1-2|TRBV6-5
TGTGCCAGCAGTGGTGGACAGGTCCGTGGCTACACCTTC
CASSGGQVRGYTF
>NA|NA|TRBJ1-2|TRBV28
TGTGCCAGCTTGGCAGGGGACGTCTATGGAGGCTACACCTTC
CASLAGDVYGGYTF
>NA|NA|TRBJ2-4|TRBV10-3
TGTGCCATCTCTGCAGACAAAAACATTCAGTACTTC
CAISADKNIQYF
>NA|NA|TRBJ2-7|TRBV5-1
TGCGCCAGCTCCCCTGACGGGGGGACACCCTACGAGCAGTACTTC
CASSPDGGTPYEQYF
>NA|TRBD2|TRBJ2-7|TRBV11-2
TGTGCCAGCAGCTTACTAGCGGGGGGTTACTCCTACGAGCAGTACTTC
CASSLLAGGYSYEQYF
>NA|NA|TRBJ1-5|TRBV5-8
TGTGCCAGCAGCTTTGGGGGCCTTCAGCCCCAGCATTTT
CASSFGGLQPQHF
>NA|TRBD2|TRBJ2-3|TRBV28
TGTGCCAGCAGTCGACTAGCGGGAGTGGGAGATACGCAGTATTTT
CASSRLAGVGDTQYF
>few|NA|TRBJ2-3|TRBV11-3
TGTGCCAGCAGCTTAGAGGCAGGCGGGACGCAGTATTTT
CASSLEAGGTQYF
>NA|NA|TRBJ1-1|TRBV11-2
TGTGCCAGCAGCTTAAAAGGGGCCGGTGAAGCTTTCTTT
CASSLKGAGEAFF
>few|TRBD2|TRBJ2-1|TRBV18
TGTGCCAGCTCACCACGGCTAGCGGGGTCCGATGAGCAGTTCTTC
CASSPRLAGSDEQFF
>NA|TRBD1|TRBJ2-7|TRBV7-9
TGTTCCAGCAGCCTCGACAGGGGGTTTGACGAGCAGTACTTC
CSSSLDRGFDEQYF
>NA|TRBD2|TRBJ2-5|TRBV28
TGTGCCAGCAGCCCAAGACTAGCGGGAGGGTTAGAGACCCAGTACTTC
CASSPRLAGGLETQYF
>NA|TRBD2|TRBJ2-2|TRBV5-1
TGCGCCAGCAGCTTGGTCCTAGCGGGAGTGAACACCGGGGAGCTGTTTTTT
CASSLVLAGVNTGELFF
>NA|NA|TRBJ1-6|TRBV28
TGTGCCAGCAGTTCCGGACTGAGTTCCTATAATTCACCCCTCCACTTT
CASSSGLSSYNSPLHF
>NA|NA|TRBJ2-3|TRBV5-1
TGCGCCAGCCGACGGAGCGACCTCACAGATACGCAGTATTTT
CASRRSDLTDTQYF
>NA|NA|TRBJ2-7|TRBV20-1
TGCAGTGTACCCCAGTGGTACGAGCAGTACTTC
CSVPQWYEQYF
>NA|TRBD1|TRBJ1-2|TRBV10-3
TGTGCCATCAAAGTAGAGACAGGGAGCTATGGCTACACCTTC
CAIKVETGSYGYTF
>few|TRBD2|TRBJ2-1|TRBV27
TGTGCCAGCAGTTCCCCTAGGACTAGCGGGAATAATGAGCAGTTCTTC
CASSSPRTSGNNEQFF
>NA|NA|TRBJ2-7|TRBV20-1
TGCAGTGCGGGGATTGGGACAGAGCAGTACTTC
CSAGIGTEQYF
>NA|NA|TRBJ1-1|TRBV6-5
NA
CASSSSGQSNTEAFF
>NA|NA|TRBJ2-3|TRBV18
TGTGCCAGCTCACCTTCTCTCAGCACAGATACGCAGTATTTT
CASSPSLSTDTQYF
>NA|TRBD2|TRBJ2-2|TRBV28
TGTGCTGGGGGGGGCACCGGGGAGCTGTTTTTT
CAGGGTGELFF
>NA|NA|TRBJ1-4|TRBV11-2
TGTGCCAGCAGCTTAGTGGGGCCACCAAATGAAAAACTGTTTTTT
CASSLVGPPNEKLFF
>NA|NA|TRBJ1-2|TRBV6-5
TGTGCCAGCAGTTACTCGAAGTCGTCGGTCTATGGCTACACCTTC
CASSYSKSSVYGYTF
>NA|TRBD2|TRBJ2-7|TRBV7-2
TGTGCCAGCAGCTTCACCACCGGGACTAGTGTAGGCGAGCAGTACTTC
CASSFTTGTSVGEQYF
>NA|NA|TRBJ2-3|TRBV28
TGTGCCAGCAGTTTCTCCACGCTAGGCACAGATACGCAGTATTTT
CASSFSTLGTDTQYF